The 21 T cell receptor beta chains in this list originate from one sample, sequenced in a study of blood T cell repertoires in COVID-19. Measured with immunoSEQ multiplex PCR; TCRdb has only the in-frame clones, and not every one. The sample has 80,000 or so clones, roughly four fifths seen once. What was sequenced was peripheral blood. Source of these receptors: a human donor in a cohort sampled during active COVID-19.

This chain joins TRBV5-1 and TRBJ1-2; 8 positions agree with TRBD1. Germline CDR1 is SGHRS and CDR2 is YFSETQ. The CDR3 has 14 residues. The V gene end was trimmed by 0 bases and the J gene end by 8 bases; junction bases not matched to a gene: 6. CDR3 loop: CASSLAGGGLGYTF. The CDR3 DNA reads TGCGCCAGCAGCTTGGCAGGGGGCGGTCTGGGCTACACCTTC.

The chain combines TRBV7-9 with TRBJ1-6, with unresolved D. Germline V CDR1 and CDR2: SEHNR, FQNEAQ (reference sequence). Deletions cut 5 bases from V and 0 bases from J, with 11 bases between. The CDR3 sequence is 16 residues long. The CDR3, as DNA: TGTGCCAGCAGCCCCGAAGGGAGCTCCTATAATTCACCCCTCCACTTT. Translated: CASSPEGSSYNSPLHF.

The chain employs TRBV10-2 and TRBJ2-4, with D possibly TRBD1 on 6 matching bases. Germline CDR1 and CDR2: WSHSY and SAAADI. The ends were cut back, 3 bases at V and 12 bases at J, with 15 bases in the middle. The length of the CDR3 is 13 residues. CDR3 protein: CASSDGTSSGQYF. Here the CDR3 DNA reads TGCGCCAGCAGTGACGGGACATCCTCCGGTCAGTACTTC.

This chain joins TRBV6-2 or TRBV6-3 and TRBJ1-1; 9 bases are shared with TRBD1. The CDR3 has 15 residues. Per germline, CDR1 MNHEY and CDR2 SVGEGT. Losses at the gene ends were 6 bases for V and 1 base for J; bases not matched to a gene: 6. The CDR3 DNA reads as TGTGCCAGCAGCCGAGGGGGACAGGGGAACACTGAAGCTTTCTTT. Its protein is CASSRGGQGNTEAFF.

As concerns this clone: It is unclear where the CDR3 begins or ends on the DNA, so no DNA is shown, and the CDR3 is as TCRdb lists it. V and J are TRBV6-5 and TRBJ1-1; TRBD1 is taken as the D call from the table, unchecked against the DNA. Germline V gene data show CDR1 as MNHEY and CDR2 as SVGAGI. The CDR3 is 13 amino acids long, termini counted. The CDR3 is CASSYVFGSEAFF.

The chain has TRBV24-1 and TRBJ2-7; D perhaps matches TRBD1 (6 bases). Trimming pared 12 bases from V and 4 bases from J, leaving 9 bases between. This CDR3 is built from 10 residues. Germline loops: CDR1 KGHDR, CDR2 SFDVKD. The DNA for the CDR3 is TGTGCCCAGGGGCTATACGAGCAGTACTTC. Amino acids: CAQGLYEQYF.

The rearrangement uses TRBV19 and TRBJ2-7; D is possibly TRBD1 (6 bases). Germline V CDR1 and CDR2: LNHDA, SQIVND (reference sequence). This CDR3 contains 14 residues. V gave up 1 base and J gave up 5 bases, with 12 bases separating them. The chain's CDR3 is CASSIVPGANEQYF. The CDR3 DNA is TGTGCCAGTAGTATAGTACCAGGGGCGAACGAGCAGTACTTC.

The chain links TRBV6-1 to TRBJ2-7, with TRBD2 as a possible D gene (6 bases). Looked up from germline, CDR1 is MNHNS and CDR2 is SASEGT. The CDR3 covers 14 residues. Trimming removed 2 bases from V and 2 bases from J, with 10 bases in between. Here the CDR3 DNA reads TGTGCCAGCAGTGAATGGCGGGGCACCTACGAGCAGTACTTC. This encodes CASSEWRGTYEQYF.

The gene calls are TRBV19 and TRBJ2-2, with TRBD2 identical over 9 bases. Per germline, CDR1 LNHDA and CDR2 SQIVND (reference sequence). The V gene end was trimmed by 2 bases and the J gene end by 4 bases; junction bases not matched to a gene: 2. This CDR3 is built from 15 residues. The CDR3 loop reads CASSISGGRTGELFF. CDR3 sequence (DNA): TGTGCCAGTAGTATAAGCGGGGGGCGCACCGGGGAGCTGTTTTTT. Complete variable domain (other parts from reference TRBV19 and TRBJ2-2): DGGITQSPKYLFRKEGQNVTLSCEQNLNHDAMYWYRQDPGQGLRLIYYSQIVNDFQKGDIAEGYSVSREKKESFPLTVTSAQKNPTAFYLCASSISGGRTGELFFGEGSRLTVL.

A single count supports this clone. J is TRBJ2-7 and V is TRBV6-5, with D tentatively TRBD1 (7 bases). This CDR3 spans 14 amino acids. Germline CDR1 is MNHEY and CDR2 is SVGAGI. V was trimmed by 6 bases and J by 2 bases, leaving 14 bases between them. The CDR3 protein is CASSGGQSPYEQYF. Written as DNA, the CDR3 is TGTGCCAGCAGCGGGGGACAGAGCCCCTACGAGCAGTACTTC.

V gene TRBV7-9 combines with J gene TRBJ1-6, with D unclear. The V and J ends lost 5 bases and 9 bases respectively, with 11 bases between them. The CDR3 loop spans 13 amino acids. Germline V gene sequence: CDR1 SEHNR, CDR2 FQNEAQ (reference sequence). The CDR3 sequence: CASSPGDPSPLHF. The CDR3 DNA is TGTGCCAGCAGCCCCGGGGATCCTTCACCCCTCCACTTT.

V gene TRBV7-9 combines with J gene TRBJ2-7; 13 bases map to TRBD2. The CDR3 runs to 16 residues. Trimming at V came to 1 base and at J to 5 bases, leaving 5 bases not matched to a gene. The germline V gene has CDR1 SEHNR and CDR2 FQNEAQ (reference sequence). CDR3 residues: CASSLGTSGGDDEQYF. The DNA of the CDR3 is TGTGCCAGCAGCTTAGGGACTAGCGGGGGTGACGACGAGCAGTACTTC. Full variable domain (remainder filled in from reference TRBV7-9 and TRBJ2-7): DTGVSQNPRHKITKRGQNVTFRCDPISEHNRLYWYRQTLGQGPEFLTYFQNEAQLEKSRLLSDRFSAERPKGSFSTLEIQRTEQGDSAMYLCASSLGTSGGDDEQYFGPGTRLTVT.

J is TRBJ1-5 and V is TRBV7-8, with TRBD1 identical over 8 bases. The CDR3 extends over 13 amino acids. The J segment lost 9 bases and the V segment lost 5 bases, leaving 6 bases of the junction unmatched. The V gene's germline CDR1 is SGHVS and CDR2 FQNEAQ. CDR3 region: CASSTGQGSPQHF. CDR3 DNA: TGTGCCAGCAGCACCGGACAGGGCTCGCCCCAGCATTTT.

The chain recombines TRBV29-1 with TRBJ2-6; 7 bases line up with TRBD1. Unmatched junction bases numbered 5, after V lost 3 bases and J lost 0 bases. CDR1 SQVTM and CDR2 ANQGSEA come from the germline V gene. The CDR3 is made up of 16 amino acids. This CDR3 is CSVDIQGDSGANVLTF. CDR3 coding DNA: TGCAGCGTTGATATCCAGGGGGACTCTGGGGCCAACGTCCTGACTTTC.

CDR3 loop: CASSDGGWNEQFF. The CDR3 DNA follows: TGTGCCAGCAGTGATGGGGGGTGGAATGAGCAGTTCTTC. This chain uses TRBV6-4 with TRBJ2-1, with D possibly being TRBD2 (6 bases). The length of the CDR3 is 13 residues. Trimming shortened V by 3 bases and J by 7 bases, and 10 bases separated the two germline ends. Looked up from germline, CDR1 is MRHNA and CDR2 is SNTAGT.

In the case of this clone: At the DNA level, this CDR3 is encoded by other sequences in the same sample as well. The gene calls are TRBV12-3 or TRBV12-4 and TRBJ1-1, with D tentatively TRBD1 (6 bases). The CDR3 length is 13 residues. Trimming took 6 bases from V and 4 from J, leaving 12 bases between them. The DNA of the CDR3 is TGTGCCAGCAGCAAGACAGGTGGCACTGAAGCTTTCTTT. Translating gives CASSKTGGTEAFF.

The CDR3 coding sequence is TGCAGCGTGGGCAGGGGGCCCGTTTGGAACTATGGCTACACCTTC. It translates to CSVGRGPVWNYGYTF. The gene calls are TRBV29-1 and TRBJ1-2, with TRBD1 matching over 8 bases. Germline values: CDR1 SQVTM, CDR2 ANQGSEA. The CDR3 extends over 15 amino acids. The junction had 11 bases not matched to a gene; V was cut back by 6 bases and J by 2 bases.

The chain couples TRBV10-3 to TRBJ1-1; D unresolved. Germline V gene lookup returns CDR1 ENHRY and CDR2 SYGVKD. Trimming left V 0 bases short and J 3 bases short, with 17 bases between. The CDR3 sequence is 17 residues long. CDR3 in amino acids: CAISESPLGSPDTEAFF. The CDR3 nucleotides are TGTGCCATCAGTGAGTCCCCGCTCGGGTCGCCGGACACTGAAGCTTTCTTT.

The gene calls are TRBV11-2 and TRBJ2-7, with D perhaps TRBD1 (5 bases). V was cut by 1 base and J by 6 bases, with 13 bases left in between. CDR3 length: 14 amino acids. Germline CDR1 is SGHAT and CDR2 is FQNNGV. The CDR3 region has the DNA TGTGCCAGCAGCTTAGGACCAGGGCTACGCGAGCAGTACTTC. Translation gives CASSLGPGLREQYF.

The chain has TRBV13 and TRBJ2-6; unclear D gene. CDR1 and CDR2 (germline): PRHDT, FYEKMQ (reference sequence). Trimming pared 0 bases from V and 3 bases from J, leaving 6 bases between. The CDR3 is made up of 15 amino acids. The CDR3 coding sequence is TGTGCCAGCAGCTTAGGGCCGGGTGGGGCCAACGTCCTGACTTTC. It yields the protein CASSLGPGGANVLTF.

The J gene is TRBJ2-5, the V gene TRBV7-3; 8 bases match TRBD1. The CDR3 covers 14 residues. The germline V gene has CDR1 SGHTA and CDR2 FQGTGA. V lost 5 bases to trimming and J lost 2 bases; unmatched junction nucleotides: 4. CDR3 amino acids: CASSPDRDQETQYF. The CDR3 DNA is TGTGCCAGCAGCCCGGACAGGGATCAAGAGACCCAGTACTTC.